A single sample gave rise to the 24 T cell receptor beta chains below, sequenced in a study of CD8+CD57+ T cells in acquired aplastic anemia. Sequencing was done on patients that had shown CD8+CD57+ cell expansion by flow cytometry. CDR3 and TCR beta VDJ profiling relied on genomic DNA as the template. TCRdb fed the reads into MiXCR, producing one record per CDR3 protein. The repertoire consists of 150,000 to 200,000 distinct CDR3 sequences, with around 50% occurring once and the leading ten covering 10% to 15%. Sequenced input: sorted CD4+, CD8+, or CD8+CD57+ T cells (not recorded which) from PBMCs. The origin of the receptors is a human donor with aplastic anemia.

The V call is TRBV11-2, the J call TRBJ2-7; D may correspond to TRBD1 or TRBD2 (6 bases each). The V end was cut by 0 bases, the J end by 2 bases, with 14 bases between. Germline CDR1 SGHAT, CDR2 FQNNGV. The CDR3 is 16 residues long. The CDR3 DNA is TGTGCCAGCAGCTTAGATGGGGGGCGCGTCCCCTACGAGCAGTACTTC. This translates into CASSLDGGRVPYEQYF.

The chain couples TRBV7-2 to TRBJ2-5; tentatively, D is TRBD2 (6 bases). The CDR3 has 13 amino acids. The V gene's germline CDR1 is SGHTA and CDR2 FQGNSA. Trimming took 6 bases from V and 2 from J, leaving 10 bases between them. In nucleotides, the CDR3 is TGTGCCAGCAGTAAGGACTATCAAGAGACCCAGTACTTC. This encodes CASSKDYQETQYF.

This clonotype is classed as medium-sized. The genes are TRBV2 and TRBJ1-1; D gene uncertain. Germline CDR1 reads SNHLY; CDR2 reads FYNNEI. The CDR3 has 13 amino acids. Trimming stripped 4 bases from V and 1 base from J, with 7 bases between. CDR3 sequence: CASSVGENTEAFF. In DNA, the CDR3 is TGTGCCAGCAGTGTTGGCGAGAACACTGAAGCTTTCTTT.

The sample holds a few counts of this clonotype. The chain uses TRBV29-1 and TRBJ2-7; 7 nucleotides match TRBD1. CDR1 and CDR2 (germline): SQVTM, ANQGSEA. Losses at the gene ends were 5 bases for V and 3 bases for J; bases not matched to a gene: 7. The length of the CDR3 is 13 residues. The CDR3 loop is CSVTPRDSYEQYF. The CDR3 DNA is TGCAGCGTTACCCCCCGGGACAGCTACGAGCAGTACTTC.

On this clonotype itself: A much larger clone lies a single base off, so this may be a read error. V usage is TRBV5-1 and J usage is TRBJ2-3; unclear D gene. The J call may be wrong; the DNA end is better matched by TRBJ1-5. Germline loops: CDR1 SGHRS, CDR2 YFSETQ. The CDR3 has 13 amino acids. Here the CDR3 reads CASFTPGTDTQHF. The CDR3 DNA follows: TGCGCCAGCTTTACGCCTGGCACAGATACGCAGCATTTT.

The chain couples TRBV2 to TRBJ2-3; a possible D gene is TRBD2 (5 bases). This CDR3 has 16 residues. Deletions cut 8 bases from V and 0 bases from J, with 18 bases between. The germline V gene encodes CDR1 SNHLY and CDR2 FYNNEI. The CDR3: CASSMAAGFSTDTQYF. CDR3 coding DNA: TGTGCCAGCTCAATGGCGGCGGGTTTTAGCACAGATACGCAGTATTTT. The whole variable domain, remainder taken from reference TRBV2 and TRBJ2-3, is EPEVTQTPSHQVTQMGQEVILRCVPISNHLYFYWYRQILGQKVEFLVSFYNNEISEKSEIFDDQFSVERPDGSNFTLKIRSTKLEDSAMYFCASSMAAGFSTDTQYFGPGTRLTVL.

Written as DNA, the CDR3 is TGTGCCAGCAGCGCCACTAGCGGGTACGAGCAGTACTTC. Protein: CASSATSGYEQYF. This chain uses TRBV9 with TRBJ2-7, with 9 bases fitting TRBD2. V was pared by 3 bases and J by 4 bases, with 2 bases of the junction left unmatched. CDR3 length: 13 amino acids. Germline CDR1 is SGDLS and CDR2 is YYNGEE.

Here the CDR3 DNA reads TGTGCCACCAGTGTCGGGGGACAGGGGGACTACAATGAGCAGTTCTTC. Translation: CATSVGGQGDYNEQFF. V usage is TRBV24-1 and J usage is TRBJ2-1; 11 nucleotides align to TRBD1. Germline CDR1 KGHDR, CDR2 SFDVKD. Unmatched junction bases numbered 5, after V lost 5 bases and J lost 3 bases. The CDR3 runs to 16 residues.

V is TRBV20-1 and J is TRBJ1-1; the match to TRBD1 covers 7 bases. Germline V lookup: CDR1 DFQATT, CDR2 SNEGSKA (reference sequence). Trimming at V came to 7 bases and at J to 3 bases, leaving 5 bases not matched to a gene. This CDR3 region has 12 residues. CDR3 sequence: CSGYRGYTEAFF. Here the CDR3 DNA reads TGCAGTGGATACAGGGGTTACACTGAAGCTTTCTTT.

The chain uses TRBV5-1 and TRBJ2-3; unclear D gene. Per the germline V gene, CDR1 is SGHRS and CDR2 is YFSETQ. This CDR3 is built from 13 residues. V was shortened by 4 bases and J by 1 base, with 7 bases between the two germline ends. The CDR3 nucleotides are TGCGCCAGCAGCACCTCAGGCACAGATACGCAGTATTTT. Translation gives CASSTSGTDTQYF.

This clonotype has at least ten counts. V gene TRBV7-2 combines with J gene TRBJ2-3; D could derive from TRBD1 or TRBD2 (6 bases each). V was trimmed by 0 bases and J by 5 bases, leaving 12 bases between them. CDR1 SGHTA and CDR2 FQGNSA come from the germline V gene. The CDR3 has 15 residues. This chain's CDR3 is CASSLAGGPGDTQYF. The DNA for the CDR3 is TGTGCCAGCAGCTTAGCGGGGGGCCCGGGAGATACGCAGTATTTT.

This chain links TRBV5-6 with TRBJ2-1; 8 bases fit TRBD2. The CDR3 loop spans 17 amino acids. V trimming: 0 bases; J trimming: 7 bases; junction bases outside the gene matches: 12. Germline loops: CDR1 SGHDT, CDR2 YYEEEE. DNA for the CDR3: TGTGCCAGCAGCTTGGCTGGGAGCGGGGGCCCCGGTAATGAGCAGTTCTTC. Translated, it gives CASSLAGSGGPGNEQFF. Drawing the rest from reference TRBV5-6 and TRBJ2-1, the complete variable domain is DAGVTQSPTHLIKTRGQQVTLRCSPKSGHDTVSWYQQALGQGPQFIFQYYEEEERQRGNFPDRFSGHQFPNYSSELNVNALLLGDSALYLCASSLAGSGGPGNEQFFGPGTRLTVL.

This clonotype was seen more than once but under ten times. V is TRBV15 and J is TRBJ2-1, with TRBD2 matching 10 bases. CDR3 size: 17 residues. Germline CDR1 is LNHNV and CDR2 is YYDKDF (reference sequence). The ends lost 0 bases at V and 3 bases at J; junction bases unmatched: 5. The CDR3 loop reads CATSRDPSGGFYNEQFF. The CDR3 DNA reads TGTGCCACCAGCAGAGACCCTAGCGGGGGCTTCTACAATGAGCAGTTCTTC.

The V gene is TRBV7-6, the J gene TRBJ2-1; D is undetermined. Germline assignment: CDR1 SGHVS and CDR2 FNYEAQ. The V end lost 2 bases, the J end lost 8 bases, and 4 bases lay between the germline ends. The CDR3 is 11 residues long. The CDR3 DNA reads TGTGCCAGCAGCTTAAGCTATGAGCAGTTCTTC. It encodes CASSLSYEQFF.

The chain uses TRBV9 and TRBJ1-2; maybe TRBD1 (6 bases). The CDR3 has 12 residues. V was pared by 4 bases and J by 6 bases, with 10 bases between. CDR1 is SGDLS, CDR2 YYNGEE, per germline. The CDR3 DNA follows: TGTGCCAGCAGCAGTACAGGGAATGGCTACACCTTC. Encoded protein: CASSSTGNGYTF.

The chain carries TRBV20-1 and TRBJ2-5; the D gene is possibly TRBD2 (6 bases). V lost 5 bases and J 5 bases, leaving 12 bases between the germline ends. Germline V CDR1 and CDR2: DFQATT, SNEGSKA (reference sequence). This CDR3 comprises 12 residues. In DNA, the CDR3 is TGCAGTGCTGGGCGGGGTGGGGAGACCCAGTACTTC. Its translation is CSAGRGGETQYF.

This sequence joins TRBV20-1 and TRBJ1-2; TRBD1 agrees at 8 bases. Germline CDR1 DFQATT, CDR2 SNEGSKA (reference sequence). With V trimmed by 0 bases and J by 4 bases, 4 bases remained unmatched. There are 14 residues in the CDR3. For the CDR3, the DNA is TGCAGTGCTAGAGATCAGGGGGCGTCCTATGGCTACACCTTC. Translating it yields CSARDQGASYGYTF.

The sample holds a few counts of this clonotype. J is TRBJ2-5 and V is TRBV2, with D unclear. The CDR3 contains 12 residues. V was shortened by 4 bases and J by 2 bases, with 5 bases between the two germline ends. From germline, CDR1 is SNHLY and CDR2 FYNNEI. CDR3 bases: TGTGCCAGCAGTGCCACTCAAGAGACCCAGTACTTC. Encoded protein: CASSATQETQYF.

Of note for this clonotype: One base away lies a much larger clone, so this may be a sequencing read error. This chain connects TRBV4-2 to TRBJ1-5; 7 bases agree with TRBD1. CDR1 and CDR2 from the germline V gene are LGHNA and YNFKEQ. With V trimmed by 0 bases and J by 4 bases, 6 bases remained unmatched. The CDR3 extends over 16 amino acids. In DNA form, the CDR3 reads TGTGCCAGCAGCCAAGAAGTAAAGGGGGCTAATCAGCCCCAGCATTTT. This codes for CASSQEVKGANQPQHF.

The chain uses TRBV9 and TRBJ1-2, with unresolved D. Trimming removed 6 bases from V and 0 bases from J, with 12 bases in between. The germline V gene encodes CDR1 SGDLS and CDR2 YYNGEE. The CDR3 is 14 residues long. Here the CDR3 reads CASNTAGPNYGYTF. The CDR3 DNA sequence: TGTGCCAGCAACACAGCAGGACCTAACTATGGCTACACCTTC.

This clonotype was seen a few times. The V gene is TRBV3-1, the J gene TRBJ1-2; TRBD1 matches 8 bases. After removal of 6 bases from V and 6 bases from J, the junction contained 6 bases not matched to a gene. This CDR3 comprises 13 residues. Germline assignment: CDR1 LGHDT and CDR2 YNNKEL (reference sequence). DNA of the CDR3: TGTGCCAGCAGACCCGACAGGGGTAATGGCTACACCTTC. It translates to CASRPDRGNGYTF. Looking up the rest from reference TRBV3-1 and TRBJ1-2 gives the full variable domain: DTAVSQTPKYLVTQMGNDKSIKCEQNLGHDTMYWYKQDSKKFLKIMFSYNNKELIINETVPNRFSPKSPDKAHLNLHINSLELGDSAVYFCASRPDRGNGYTFGSGTRLTVV.

This clonotype is medium-sized (0.01 to 0.1%) by share. This likely comes from a read error, as the CDR3 has no conserved phenylalanine or tryptophan at its end. The DNA is left out, because the CDR3 cannot be placed on it with certainty; the CDR3 is given as TCRdb lists it. The rearrangement links TRBV29-1 to TRBJ1-2. Germline lookup yields CDR1 SQVTM and CDR2 ANQGSEA. The CDR3 length is 10 residues, termini included. This CDR3 is CSVGVQHQLY.

The sample holds a few counts of this clonotype. The V and J genes are TRBV14 and TRBJ1-1, with D possibly being TRBD1 (5 bases). CDR3 length: 14 residues. CDR1 is SGHDN, CDR2 FVKESK, per germline. Trimming stripped 8 bases from V and 0 bases from J, with 13 bases between. The CDR3 region has the DNA TGTGCCAGCTCACAGGATGAAATGAACACTGAAGCTTTCTTT. Its translation is CASSQDEMNTEAFF. The full variable domain, rest sourced from reference TRBV14 and TRBJ1-1, is EAGVTQFPSHSVIEKGQTVTLRCDPISGHDNLYWYRRVMGKEIKFLLHFVKESKQDESGMPNNRFLAERTGGTYSTLKVQPAELEDSGVYFCASSQDEMNTEAFFGQGTRLTVV.

This clonotype was seen ten or more times. CDR3 DNA: TGCAGCGTTGAAGATTCGGGGGGCTACGACGAGCAGTACTTC. The encoded protein is CSVEDSGGYDEQYF. The J gene is TRBJ2-7, the V gene TRBV29-1, with D perhaps matching TRBD2 (7 bases). The CDR3 has 14 residues. Trimming shortened V by 0 bases and J by 5 bases, and 14 bases separated the two germline ends. The V gene's germline CDR1 is SQVTM and CDR2 ANQGSEA.